These 25 T cell receptor beta chains were all obtained from the same sample, sequenced in a study of blood T cell repertoires in COVID-19. The assay was immunoSEQ multiplex PCR, and TCRdb's table has in-frame clones only and misses some. Among about 160,000 clones listed, around 85% were seen once. Sequencing input: peripheral blood. The receptors were gathered from a woman between 65 and 79 years old with acute or convalescent COVID-19.

The chain recombines TRBV12-3 or TRBV12-4 with TRBJ1-3; no clear D gene. V gave up 2 bases and J gave up 7 bases, with 9 bases separating them. The CDR3 consists of 13 residues. As DNA, the CDR3 is TGTGCCAGCAGTTTATCGAACTCGAACACCATATATTTT. Translating gives CASSLSNSNTIYF.

The chain has TRBV30 and TRBJ1-3, with D possibly TRBD1 on 5 matching bases. The CDR3 is 15 residues long. Germline V gives CDR1 GTSNPN, CDR2 SVGIG (reference sequence). Trimming stripped 2 bases from V and 7 bases from J, with 18 bases between. This CDR3 is CAWSSLGGRGNTIYF. CDR3 in DNA: TGTGCCTGGAGTAGTCTGGGGGGTCGGGGCAACACCATATATTTT.

The chain uses TRBV15 and TRBJ2-3; 9 bases map to TRBD2. V lost 4 bases to trimming and J lost 0 bases; unmatched junction nucleotides: 5. CDR3 length: 16 residues. Germline V gives CDR1 LNHNV, CDR2 YYDKDF (reference sequence). The CDR3 nucleotides are TGTGCCACCAGCACCAGACTAGCGGCTAGCACAGATACGCAGTATTTT. It codes for CATSTRLAASTDTQYF. Together with reference TRBV15 and TRBJ2-3, the CDR3 gives the full variable domain: DAMVIQNPRYQVTQFGKPVTLSCSQTLNHNVMYWYQQKSSQAPKLLFHYYDKDFNNEADTPDNFQSRRPNTSFCFLDIRSPGLGDTAMYLCATSTRLAASTDTQYFGPGTRLTVL.

This clone was picked up a small number of times. The chain combines TRBV7-9 with TRBJ1-2; the D is unclear. Deletions cut 0 bases from V and 4 bases from J, with 6 bases between. The CDR3 has 13 residues. Germline values: CDR1 SEHNR, CDR2 FQNEAQ (reference sequence). Here the CDR3 DNA reads TGTGCCAGCAGCTTAGCTTCTGTCTATGGCTACACCTTC. Translated, it gives CASSLASVYGYTF.

The J gene is TRBJ1-1, the V gene TRBV19; 11 bases match TRBD1. V lost 4 bases, J lost 5 bases, and 9 bases stayed unmatched. The CDR3 consists of 16 residues. CDR1 LNHDA and CDR2 SQIVND come from the germline V gene (reference sequence). The DNA of the CDR3 is TGTGCCAGTAGTAGGTTTCCGGGACAGGGGGAAACTGAAGCTTTCTTT. Translated, it gives CASSRFPGQGETEAFF. Complete variable domain (other parts from reference TRBV19 and TRBJ1-1): DGGITQSPKYLFRKEGQNVTLSCEQNLNHDAMYWYRQDPGQGLRLIYYSQIVNDFQKGDIAEGYSVSREKKESFPLTVTSAQKNPTAFYLCASSRFPGQGETEAFFGQGTRLTVV.

This chain links TRBV14 with TRBJ1-6; 7 nucleotides match TRBD1. V shed 4 bases and J 5 bases; nucleotides not matched to a gene: 5. The CDR3 spans 15 residues. Looked up from germline, CDR1 is SGHDN and CDR2 is FVKESK. CDR3 sequence: CASSPLDRNNSPLHF. The CDR3 region has the DNA TGTGCCAGCAGCCCGCTGGACAGGAATAATTCACCCCTCCACTTT.

This clone was picked up a small number of times. The chain recombines TRBV18 with TRBJ1-1; D is unclear. The germline V and J ends were trimmed by 6 bases and 0 bases, with 8 bases remaining between them. The CDR3 sequence is 13 residues long. Germline CDR1 and CDR2: KGHSH and LQKENI. The DNA for the CDR3 is TGTGCCAGCTCCAGAAAAATGAACACTGAAGCTTTCTTT. This sequence encodes CASSRKMNTEAFF.

This chain links TRBV5-6 with TRBJ1-2, with unresolved D. Per the germline V gene, CDR1 is SGHDT and CDR2 is YYEEEE. The CDR3 runs 14 residues. The V end lost 6 bases, the J end lost 4 bases, and 16 bases lay between the germline ends. CDR3 DNA: TGTGCCAGCATATTAACAAAACAGACCTATGGCTACACCTTC. It specifies CASILTKQTYGYTF.

V gene TRBV7-8 combines with J gene TRBJ1-6, with D perhaps matching TRBD1 (5 bases). Per the germline V gene, CDR1 is SGHVS and CDR2 is FQNEAQ. This CDR3 is built from 17 residues. Trimming stripped 4 bases from V and 6 bases from J, with 19 bases between. The CDR3 region is CASSSSLDSTLNSPLHF. In DNA form, the CDR3 reads TGTGCCAGCAGCTCGAGCCTCGACAGCACCCTTAATTCACCCCTCCACTTT.

The gene calls are TRBV24-1 and TRBJ2-6; D is possibly TRBD2 (7 bases). Per the germline V gene, CDR1 is KGHDR and CDR2 is SFDVKD. Trimming left V 5 bases short and J 0 bases short, with 22 bases between. The CDR3 has 20 amino acids. The CDR3 DNA reads TGTGCCACCAGTGGTCCATTTGGGGGGGCCGAGGGCTCTGGGGCCAACGTCCTGACTTTC. Translation gives CATSGPFGGAEGSGANVLTF.

The chain has TRBV2 and TRBJ2-3; D is possibly TRBD1 (5 bases). The CDR3 loop spans 13 amino acids. Trimming took off 4 bases at V and 2 bases at J, with 7 bases between the two ends. Germline V gene sequence: CDR1 SNHLY, CDR2 FYNNEI. CDR3 in DNA: TGTGCCAGCAGTGGACAGTCCACAGATACGCAGTATTTT. This sequence encodes CASSGQSTDTQYF.

The chain couples TRBV29-1 to TRBJ1-4; TRBD1 agrees at 7 bases. CDR3 length: 12 amino acids. The V segment lost 5 bases and the J segment 8 bases; nucleotides outside the gene matches: 5. Germline V gene data show CDR1 as SQVTM and CDR2 as ANQGSEA. The CDR3 protein is CSVRQGGEKLFF. Here the CDR3 DNA reads TGCAGCGTTAGACAGGGCGGGGAAAAACTGTTTTTT.

As for this clone: One junction end disagrees with the germline gene, perhaps due to a read error. At the DNA level, this CDR3 is encoded by other sequences in the same sample as well. This chain links TRBV16 with TRBJ1-2; TRBD1 agrees at 12 bases. Germline-derived CDR1 and CDR2 are KGHSY and FQNENV. The CDR3 contains 19 residues. CDR3 amino acids: CASSQSPRDRGPFLHGYTF. The CDR3 DNA is TGTGCCAGCAGCCAATCCCCCCGGGACAGGGGGCCTTTTCTTCATGGCTACACCTTT.

In its sample, this clone was seen once. The chain recombines TRBV28 with TRBJ1-6, with 7 bases that match TRBD1. The J segment lost 11 bases and the V segment lost 5 bases, leaving 12 bases of the junction unmatched. Germline lookup yields CDR1 MDHEN and CDR2 SYDVKM. The CDR3 is made up of 15 amino acids. As DNA, the CDR3 is TGTGCCAGCAGTCCCATAGGACAGGCGCGCCCACCCCTCCACTTT. Encoded protein: CASSPIGQARPPLHF.

V usage is TRBV27 and J usage is TRBJ2-7; 7 bases are shared with TRBD1. V lost 3 bases and J lost 7; bases outside the gene matches: 12. The CDR3 loop spans 15 amino acids. Per germline, CDR1 MNHEY and CDR2 SMNVEV (reference sequence). CDR3 nucleotide sequence: TGTGCCAGCAGTTTGATAGGGACAGCTGTCTCGGAGCAGTACTTC. It encodes CASSLIGTAVSEQYF.

The rearrangement links TRBV27 to TRBJ2-1; 7 bases align to TRBD2. This CDR3 has 14 amino acids. J was trimmed by 7 bases and V by 2 bases; bases with no gene match: 5. Germline assignment: CDR1 MNHEY and CDR2 SMNVEV (reference sequence). In DNA, the CDR3 is TGTGCCAGCAGTTTAGCGGGGGTTTGGAATGAGCAGTTCTTC. This gives the protein CASSLAGVWNEQFF.

The chain combines TRBV9 with TRBJ2-1; D uncertain. Germline V CDR1 and CDR2: SGDLS, YYNGEE. Trimming removed 6 bases at V and 9 bases at J, with 16 bases between. The CDR3 length is 13 residues. The CDR3 loop is CASTQRSGSEQFF. In DNA form, the CDR3 reads TGTGCCAGCACCCAGAGGAGTGGGTCTGAGCAGTTCTTC.

This clone was seen once. The J gene is TRBJ1-2, the V gene TRBV15; D remains unclear. V was shortened by 0 bases and J by 9 bases, with 8 bases between the two germline ends. This CDR3 is built from 12 residues. Germline values: CDR1 LNHNV, CDR2 YYDKDF (reference sequence). The CDR3 DNA follows: TGTGCCACCAGCAGAGACCGGGTGAGCTACACCTTC. It yields the protein CATSRDRVSYTF.

The CDR3 DNA is TGCGCCAGCAGCTTGGGGGACAGGGGGCGTCGGGGCACTGAAGCTTTCTTT. This translates into CASSLGDRGRRGTEAFF. The chain uses TRBV5-1 and TRBJ1-1, with 12 bases lining up with TRBD1. The trim removed 0 bases at V and 4 bases at J, leaving 7 bases unmatched. CDR1 SGHRS and CDR2 YFSETQ come from the germline V gene. The CDR3 is 17 residues long.

This clone came up a few times. V is TRBV19 and J is TRBJ1-6; D unresolved. The V and J ends lost 6 bases and 3 bases respectively, with 12 bases between them. Germline CDR1 is LNHDA and CDR2 is SQIVND (reference sequence). CDR3 length: 15 amino acids. CDR3 amino acids: CASSTSPGYNSPLHF. The CDR3 DNA sequence: TGTGCCAGTAGCACAAGCCCAGGCTATAATTCACCCCTCCACTTT.

V is TRBV3-1 (or the pseudogene TRBV3-2) and J is TRBJ2-3; a possible D gene is TRBD1 (6 bases). Germline CDR1 LGHDT, CDR2 YNNKEL (reference sequence). V was cut by 1 base and J by 14 bases, with 22 bases left in between. This CDR3 spans 15 amino acids. The CDR3: CASSQVGRGRPGRYF. CDR3 nucleotide sequence: TGTGCCAGCAGCCAAGTGGGCAGGGGAAGACCCGGTCGGTATTTT.

The chain carries TRBV6-1 and TRBJ1-2; D is undetermined. Per germline, CDR1 MNHNS and CDR2 SASEGT. CDR3 length: 15 residues. With 0 bases removed from V and 2 bases from J, the gap between germline ends came to 10 bases. In DNA form, the CDR3 reads TGTGCCAGCAGTGAAGCCCACAGAGAAAACTATGGCTACACCTTC. The encoded protein is CASSEAHRENYGYTF.

The rearrangement joins TRBV18 to TRBJ1-3; no definite D call. The germline gives CDR1 KGHSH, CDR2 LQKENI. This CDR3 comprises 13 residues. Trimming left V 5 bases short and J 3 bases short, with 8 bases between. CDR3 sequence: CASSEDFGNTIYF. The CDR3 DNA sequence: TGTGCCAGCTCAGAGGATTTTGGAAACACCATATATTTT.

The V call is TRBV13, the J call TRBJ2-3, with D tentatively TRBD2 (5 bases). CDR1 PRHDT and CDR2 FYEKMQ come from the germline V gene (reference sequence). The CDR3 is 16 residues long. Deletions cut 5 bases from V and 5 bases from J, with 20 bases between. The CDR3 bases are TGTGCCAGCAGCGACTACGTCGGCCCCGCCAAAGATACGCAGTATTTT. Amino acids: CASSDYVGPAKDTQYF.

The V and J genes are TRBV5-6 and TRBJ2-7; 11 bases line up with TRBD2. Germline V CDR1 and CDR2: SGHDT, YYEEEE. V lost 1 base, J lost 2 bases, and 5 bases stayed unmatched. The CDR3 length is 16 residues. DNA for the CDR3: TGTGCCAGCAGCTTGAGGCTAGCGGGAGGCCCCTACGAGCAGTACTTC. This encodes CASSLRLAGGPYEQYF.